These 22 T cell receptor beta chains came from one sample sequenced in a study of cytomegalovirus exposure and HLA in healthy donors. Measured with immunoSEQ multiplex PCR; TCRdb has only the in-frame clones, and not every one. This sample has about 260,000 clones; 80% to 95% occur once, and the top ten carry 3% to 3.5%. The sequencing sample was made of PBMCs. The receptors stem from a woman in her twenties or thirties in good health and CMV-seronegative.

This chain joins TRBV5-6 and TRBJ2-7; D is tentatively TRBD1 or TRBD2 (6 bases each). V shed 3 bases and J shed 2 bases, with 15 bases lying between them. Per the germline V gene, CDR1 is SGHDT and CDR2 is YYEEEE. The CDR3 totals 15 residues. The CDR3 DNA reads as TGTGCCAGCAGCTCGGTGGGGGGCAGGACCTACGAGCAGTACTTC. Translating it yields CASSSVGGRTYEQYF.

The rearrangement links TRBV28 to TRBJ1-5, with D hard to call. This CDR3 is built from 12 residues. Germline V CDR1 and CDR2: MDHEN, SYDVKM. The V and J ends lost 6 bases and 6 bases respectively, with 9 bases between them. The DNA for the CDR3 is TGTGCCAGCAGGGCGCATAGTCAGCCCCAGCATTTT. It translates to CASRAHSQPQHF. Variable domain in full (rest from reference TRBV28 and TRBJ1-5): DVKVTQSSRYLVKRTGEKVFLECVQDMDHENMFWYRQDPGLGLRLIYFSYDVKMKEKGDIPEGYSVSREKKERFSLILESASTNQTSMYLCASRAHSQPQHFGDGTRLSIL.

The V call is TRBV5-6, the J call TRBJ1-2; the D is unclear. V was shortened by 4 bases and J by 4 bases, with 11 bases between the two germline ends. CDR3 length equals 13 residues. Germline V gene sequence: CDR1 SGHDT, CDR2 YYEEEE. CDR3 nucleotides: TGTGCCAGCAGCCTACGGACCGGCTATGGCTACACCTTC. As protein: CASSLRTGYGYTF.

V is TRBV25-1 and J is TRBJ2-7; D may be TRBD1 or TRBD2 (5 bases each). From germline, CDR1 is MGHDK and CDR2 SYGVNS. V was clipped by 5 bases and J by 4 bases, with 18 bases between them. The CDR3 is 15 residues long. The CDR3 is CASSPGALSSYEQYF. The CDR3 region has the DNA TGTGCCAGCAGTCCCGGGGCTTTATCCTCATACGAGCAGTACTTC.

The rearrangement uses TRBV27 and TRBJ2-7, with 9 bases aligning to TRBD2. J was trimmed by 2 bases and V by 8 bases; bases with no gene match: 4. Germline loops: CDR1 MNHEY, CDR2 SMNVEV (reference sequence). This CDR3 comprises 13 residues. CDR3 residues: CASGVAGAYEQYF. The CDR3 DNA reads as TGTGCCAGCGGAGTAGCGGGAGCCTACGAGCAGTACTTC.

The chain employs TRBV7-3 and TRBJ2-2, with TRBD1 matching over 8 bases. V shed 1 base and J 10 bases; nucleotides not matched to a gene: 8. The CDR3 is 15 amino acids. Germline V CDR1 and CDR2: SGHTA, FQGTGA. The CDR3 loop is CASSLISGGKKELFF. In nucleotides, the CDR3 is TGTGCCAGCAGCTTAATATCAGGGGGCAAGAAGGAGCTGTTTTTT.

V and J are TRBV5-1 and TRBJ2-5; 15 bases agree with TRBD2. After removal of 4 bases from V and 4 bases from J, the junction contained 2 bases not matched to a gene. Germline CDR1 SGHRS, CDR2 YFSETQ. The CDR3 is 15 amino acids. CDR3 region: CASSPGLAGGETQYF. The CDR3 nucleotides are TGCGCCAGCAGCCCGGGACTAGCGGGAGGAGAGACCCAGTACTTC.

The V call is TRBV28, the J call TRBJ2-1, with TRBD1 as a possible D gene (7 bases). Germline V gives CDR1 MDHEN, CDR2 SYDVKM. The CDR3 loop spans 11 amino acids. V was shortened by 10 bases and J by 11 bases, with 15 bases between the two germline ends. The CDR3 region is CAIQGGGKQFF. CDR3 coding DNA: TGTGCCATCCAGGGGGGCGGGAAGCAGTTCTTC.

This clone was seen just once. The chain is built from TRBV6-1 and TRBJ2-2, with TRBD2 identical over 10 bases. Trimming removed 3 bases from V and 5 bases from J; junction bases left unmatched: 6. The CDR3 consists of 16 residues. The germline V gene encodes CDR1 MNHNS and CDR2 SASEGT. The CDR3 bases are TGTGCCAGCAGTGATCTAGCGGGAGTTATTACCGGGGAGCTGTTTTTT. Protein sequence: CASSDLAGVITGELFF.

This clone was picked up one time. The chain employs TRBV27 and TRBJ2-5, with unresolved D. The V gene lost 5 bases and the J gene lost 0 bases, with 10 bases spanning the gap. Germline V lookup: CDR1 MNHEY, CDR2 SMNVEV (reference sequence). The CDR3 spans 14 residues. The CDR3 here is CASSRSRYQETQYF. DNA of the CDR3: TGTGCCAGCAGTCGGAGCAGATACCAAGAGACCCAGTACTTC.

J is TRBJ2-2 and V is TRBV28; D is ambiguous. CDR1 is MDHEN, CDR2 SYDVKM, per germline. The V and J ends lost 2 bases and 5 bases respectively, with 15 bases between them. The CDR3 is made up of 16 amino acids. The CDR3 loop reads CASSLAVRLNTGELFF. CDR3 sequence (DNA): TGTGCCAGCAGTTTAGCGGTGAGGCTTAATACCGGGGAGCTGTTTTTT.

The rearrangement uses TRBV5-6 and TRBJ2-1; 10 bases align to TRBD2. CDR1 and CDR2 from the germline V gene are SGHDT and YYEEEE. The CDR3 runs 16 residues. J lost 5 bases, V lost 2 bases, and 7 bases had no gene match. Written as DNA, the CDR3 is TGTGCCAGCAGCTTCAGGACTAGCGGAAATAACAATGAGCAGTTCTTC. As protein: CASSFRTSGNNNEQFF.

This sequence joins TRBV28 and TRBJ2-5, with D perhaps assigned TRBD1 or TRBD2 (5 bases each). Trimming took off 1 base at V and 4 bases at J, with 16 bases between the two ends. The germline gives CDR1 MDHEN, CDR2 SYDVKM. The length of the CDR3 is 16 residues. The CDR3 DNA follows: TGTGCCAGCAGTTTATACCAGTTGGGGGTACCAGAGACCCAGTACTTC. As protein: CASSLYQLGVPETQYF.

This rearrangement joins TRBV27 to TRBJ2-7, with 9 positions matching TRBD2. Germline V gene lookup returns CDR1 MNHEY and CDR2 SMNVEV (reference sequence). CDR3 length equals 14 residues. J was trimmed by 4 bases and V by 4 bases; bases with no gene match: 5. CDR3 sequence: CASSYSGSTYEQYF. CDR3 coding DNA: TGTGCCAGCAGTTATAGCGGGAGTACTTACGAGCAGTACTTC.

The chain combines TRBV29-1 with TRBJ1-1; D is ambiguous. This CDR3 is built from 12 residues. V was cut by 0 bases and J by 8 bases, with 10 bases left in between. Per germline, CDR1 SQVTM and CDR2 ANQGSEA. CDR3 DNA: TGCAGCGTTGAAGATCTGTCCAGGGAAGCTTTCTTT. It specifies CSVEDLSREAFF.

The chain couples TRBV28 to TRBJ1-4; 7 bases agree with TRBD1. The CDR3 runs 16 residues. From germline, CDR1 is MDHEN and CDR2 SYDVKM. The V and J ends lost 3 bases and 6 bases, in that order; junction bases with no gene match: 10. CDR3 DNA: TGTGCCAGCAGTTTCGTAGGGACAGCGTACGATGAAAAACTGTTTTTT. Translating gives CASSFVGTAYDEKLFF.

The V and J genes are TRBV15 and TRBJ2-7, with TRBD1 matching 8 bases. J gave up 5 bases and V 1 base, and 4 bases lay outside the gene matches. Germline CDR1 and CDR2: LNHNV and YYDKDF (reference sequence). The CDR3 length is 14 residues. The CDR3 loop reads CATSRVAGGNEQYF. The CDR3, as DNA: TGTGCCACCAGCAGAGTTGCAGGGGGCAACGAGCAGTACTTC.

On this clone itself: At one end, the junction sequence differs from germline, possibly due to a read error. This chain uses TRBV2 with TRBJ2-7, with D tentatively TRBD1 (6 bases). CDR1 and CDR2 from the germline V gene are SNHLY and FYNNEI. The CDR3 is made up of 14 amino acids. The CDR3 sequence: CASGEQGNIYEQYF. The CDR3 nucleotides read TGTGCCAGCGGTGAACAGGGAAACATCTACGAGCAGTACTTC. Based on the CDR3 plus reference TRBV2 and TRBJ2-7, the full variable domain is EPEVTQTPSHQVTQMGQEVILRCVPISNHLYFYWYRQILGQKVEFLVSFYNNEISEKSEIFDDQFSVERPDGSNFTLKIRSTKLEDSAMYFCASGEQGNIYEQYFGPGTRLTVT.

The CDR3 nucleotides read TGTGCCAGCAGCCATCCCCGAGGCACCGGGGAGCTGTTTTTT. This translates into CASSHPRGTGELFF. The chain uses TRBV4-2 and TRBJ2-2; D is ambiguous. The CDR3 loop spans 14 amino acids. Germline CDR1 is LGHNA and CDR2 is YNFKEQ. The ends were cut back, 3 bases at V and 4 bases at J, with 9 bases in the middle.

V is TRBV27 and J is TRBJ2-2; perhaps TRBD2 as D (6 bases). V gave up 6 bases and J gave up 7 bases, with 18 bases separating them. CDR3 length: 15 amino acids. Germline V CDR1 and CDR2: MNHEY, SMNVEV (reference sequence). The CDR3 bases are TGTGCCAGCAGCCTCATCGTGGGAGGTGTCGGGGAGCTGTTTTTT. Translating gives CASSLIVGGVGELFF.

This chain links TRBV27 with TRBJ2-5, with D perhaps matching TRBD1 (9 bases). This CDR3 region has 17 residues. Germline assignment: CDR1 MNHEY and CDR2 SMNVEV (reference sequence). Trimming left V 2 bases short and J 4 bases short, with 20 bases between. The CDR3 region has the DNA TGTGCCAGCAGTTTAATCTTCGGGAGGGGACAGGGAGAGACCCAGTACTTC. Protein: CASSLIFGRGQGETQYF.

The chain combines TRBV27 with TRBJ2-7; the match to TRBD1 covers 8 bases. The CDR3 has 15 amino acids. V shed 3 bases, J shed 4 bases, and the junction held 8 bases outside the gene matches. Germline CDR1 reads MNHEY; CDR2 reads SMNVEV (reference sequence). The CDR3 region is CASSFTDRGIYEQYF. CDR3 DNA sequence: TGTGCCAGCAGTTTTACCGACAGGGGAATATACGAGCAGTACTTC.